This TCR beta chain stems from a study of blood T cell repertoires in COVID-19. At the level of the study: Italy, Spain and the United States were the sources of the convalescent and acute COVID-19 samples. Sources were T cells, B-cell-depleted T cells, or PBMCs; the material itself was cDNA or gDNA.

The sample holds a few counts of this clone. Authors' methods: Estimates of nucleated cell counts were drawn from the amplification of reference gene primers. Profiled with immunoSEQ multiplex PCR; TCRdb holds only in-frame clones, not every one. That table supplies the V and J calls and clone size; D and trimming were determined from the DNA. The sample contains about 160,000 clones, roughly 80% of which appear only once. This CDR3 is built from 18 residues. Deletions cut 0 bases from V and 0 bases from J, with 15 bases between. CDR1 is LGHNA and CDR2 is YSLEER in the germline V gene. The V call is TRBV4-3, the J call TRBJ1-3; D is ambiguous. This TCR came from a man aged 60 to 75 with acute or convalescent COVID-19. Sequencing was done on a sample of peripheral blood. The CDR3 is CASSQEKGGLRSGNTIYF. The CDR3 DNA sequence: TGCGCCAGCAGCCAAGAAAAGGGTGGACTCCGCTCTGGAAACACCATATATTTT.